A single sample gave rise to the 15 T cell receptor beta chains below, sequenced in a study of shared clonotypes between healthy human individuals. Method: immunoSEQ multiplex PCR; TCRdb's copy keeps in-frame clones and lacks some. The table lists around 2,000,000 clones, approximately 94% of them singletons. CD8 cells classed as naive were CD45RO-negative and positively selected for CCR7, excluding terminally differentiated effector memory CD45RA+ cells. Sequencing was done on a sample of naive CD8+ T cells sorted from blood. The receptors stem from a man between 18 and 29 years old in good health.

This sequence joins TRBV27 and TRBJ2-1; 11 bases match TRBD1. There are 15 residues in the CDR3. The J segment lost 7 bases and the V segment lost 5 bases, leaving 7 bases of the junction unmatched. The germline CDR1 and CDR2 sequences are MNHEY and SMNVEV (reference sequence). The CDR3, as DNA: TGTGCCAGCAGTCTGGACAGGGGGCTTGGAAATGAGCAGTTCTTC. Amino acids: CASSLDRGLGNEQFF.

This chain links TRBV6-5 with TRBJ2-1; D uncertain. The CDR3 has 14 amino acids. Germline CDR1 MNHEY, CDR2 SVGAGI. Trimming removed 5 bases from V and 12 bases from J, with 20 bases in between. The chain's CDR3 is CASSPQTLGQGQFF. CDR3 in DNA: TGTGCCAGCAGTCCTCAAACACTCGGTCAAGGGCAGTTCTTC.

The chain recombines TRBV10-2 with TRBJ1-2, with a weak D call TRBD1 (6 bases). Trimming stripped 4 bases from V and 6 bases from J, with 18 bases between. CDR3 length: 15 residues. CDR1 and CDR2 (germline): WSHSY, SAAADI. The CDR3 DNA reads TGCGCCAGCAGTGCGGCAGGGGATGAGTATAATGGCTACACCTTC. It specifies CASSAAGDEYNGYTF.

The chain couples TRBV29-1 to TRBJ2-3; 9 bases fit TRBD1. This CDR3 spans 14 amino acids. Trimming at V came to 3 bases and at J to 4 bases, leaving 5 bases not matched to a gene. Germline values: CDR1 SQVTM, CDR2 ANQGSEA. Here the CDR3 DNA reads TGCAGCGTTGAGGGGACAGGGTCGGCAGATACGCAGTATTTT. Amino acid sequence: CSVEGTGSADTQYF.

V usage is TRBV14 and J usage is TRBJ2-7; unclear D gene. Germline CDR1 SGHDN, CDR2 FVKESK. This CDR3 has 15 amino acids. Trimming stripped 0 bases from V and 6 bases from J, with 15 bases between. Here the CDR3 DNA reads TGTGCCAGCAGCCAAGATGCCTCGCTCCTACGCGAGCAGTACTTC. Translated: CASSQDASLLREQYF.

The V gene is TRBV10-1, the J gene TRBJ2-7; 9 nucleotides agree with TRBD1. V dropped 2 bases and J dropped 3; count of bases not matched to a gene: 5. The CDR3 loop spans 15 amino acids. Looked up from germline, CDR1 is WNHNN and CDR2 is SYGVQD (reference sequence). CDR3: CASSEATGGGYEQYF. CDR3 in DNA: TGCGCCAGCAGTGAGGCCACAGGGGGCGGCTACGAGCAGTACTTC.

The rearrangement links TRBV6-1 to TRBJ2-7, with TRBD1 identical over 7 bases. This CDR3 contains 14 residues. Germline V CDR1 and CDR2: MNHNS, SASEGT. V was pared by 7 bases and J by 4 bases, with 10 bases of the junction left unmatched. CDR3 in amino acids: CASISTGKTYEQYF. The CDR3 DNA sequence: TGTGCCAGCATTTCGACAGGGAAGACTTACGAGCAGTACTTC.

On this clone itself: At the DNA level, this CDR3 is encoded by other sequences in the same sample as well. The V and J genes are TRBV9 and TRBJ2-1, with D hard to call. Germline loops: CDR1 SGDLS, CDR2 YYNGEE. The CDR3 runs 15 residues. V was shortened by 0 bases and J by 0 bases, with 7 bases between the two germline ends. CDR3 sequence reads: CASSVDYSSYNEQFF. The DNA of the CDR3 is TGTGCCAGCAGCGTAGACTACTCCTCCTACAATGAGCAGTTCTTC.

The CDR3 here is CASSPYQSGANVLTF. CDR3 DNA: TGTGCCAGCAGCCCATACCAGTCTGGGGCCAACGTCCTGACTTTC. The V call is TRBV11-2, the J call TRBJ2-6; unclear D gene. Germline V gene data show CDR1 as SGHAT and CDR2 as FQNNGV. With 5 bases removed from V and 1 base from J, the gap between germline ends came to 9 bases. The CDR3 has 15 amino acids. Combining the CDR3 with reference TRBV11-2 and TRBJ2-6 gives the whole variable domain EAGVAQSPRYKIIEKRQSVAFWCNPISGHATLYWYQQILGQGPKLLIQFQNNGVVDDSQLPKDRFSAERLKGVDSTLKIQPAKLEDSAVYLCASSPYQSGANVLTFGAGSRLTVL.

The chain links TRBV7-3 to TRBJ1-1, with 7 bases lining up with TRBD1. The V and J ends lost 7 bases and 4 bases, in that order; junction bases with no gene match: 12. Per the germline V gene, CDR1 is SGHTA and CDR2 is FQGTGA. The CDR3 consists of 15 residues. The CDR3 spells CASNRPTGRFTEAFF. In DNA form, the CDR3 reads TGTGCCAGCAACCGGCCGACAGGGAGATTCACTGAAGCTTTCTTT.

V is TRBV10-1 and J is TRBJ2-1; no clear D gene. CDR1 is WNHNN and CDR2 is SYGVQD in the germline V gene (reference sequence). The CDR3 runs 14 residues. The V end was cut by 2 bases, the J end by 5 bases, with 10 bases between. As DNA, the CDR3 is TGCGCCAGCAGTGAGGTTCTCAATGACAATGAGCAGTTCTTC. Translated: CASSEVLNDNEQFF.

This clone has just one count. The chain combines TRBV5-4 with TRBJ2-7; no definite D call. This CDR3 contains 13 residues. Germline CDR1 reads SGHNT; CDR2 reads YYREEE (reference sequence). V was pared by 1 base and J by 0 bases, with 5 bases between. CDR3 bases: TGTGCCAGCAGCTTGACAAACTCCTACGAGCAGTACTTC. Translated: CASSLTNSYEQYF.

The gene calls are TRBV28 and TRBJ2-6; no clear D. The CDR3 consists of 15 residues. Germline CDR1 and CDR2: MDHEN and SYDVKM. The ends were cut back, 0 bases at V and 4 bases at J, with 7 bases in the middle. The CDR3 protein is CASSLWSVGANVLTF. The CDR3 region has the DNA TGTGCCAGCAGTTTATGGTCAGTAGGGGCCAACGTCCTGACTTTC. The full variable domain, rest sourced from reference TRBV28 and TRBJ2-6, is DVKVTQSSRYLVKRTGEKVFLECVQDMDHENMFWYRQDPGLGLRLIYFSYDVKMKEKGDIPEGYSVSREKKERFSLILESASTNQTSMYLCASSLWSVGANVLTFGAGSRLTVL.

The chain combines TRBV4-1 with TRBJ2-5, with 7 bases aligning to TRBD1. Germline lookup yields CDR1 MGHRA and CDR2 YSYEKL. The CDR3 has 14 residues. Trimming cost V 4 bases and J 4 bases; bases outside gene matches: 6. This chain's CDR3 is CASSPREGAETQYF. In DNA, the CDR3 is TGCGCCAGCAGCCCCCGAGAGGGGGCAGAGACCCAGTACTTC.

The gene calls are TRBV10-3 and TRBJ2-7, with 8 nucleotides matching TRBD1. The CDR3 is 13 amino acids. CDR1 ENHRY and CDR2 SYGVKD come from the germline V gene. The V and J ends lost 2 bases and 6 bases, in that order; junction bases with no gene match: 3. The CDR3, as DNA: TGTGCCATCAGTGAGACAGGGGGAGGCGAGCAGTACTTC. Translated, it gives CAISETGGGEQYF.